This TCR beta chain is drawn from a study of T cells in Graves' hyperthyroidism and ophthalmopathy (dated by TCRdb to the late 2010s). Context from the whole study: Peripheral blood was sampled at the time of initial diagnosis, prior to any treatment. To identify TCR V-J signatures that set the groups apart, the researchers used a discovery cohort of 100 patients, made up of roughly 40 with Graves' ophthalmopathy and about 55 with stable Graves' hyperthyroidism. An independent validation cohort of under 20 hyperthyroidism patients and more than 15 patients who later progressed to ophthalmopathy tested prospective prediction of ophthalmopathy. For training and testing, the roughly 100 patients in the discovery cohort were randomly divided in a 7:3 ratio. Thyroid tissue and blood T-cell repertoires from several Graves' hyperthyroidism patients were also compared in the study. After blood sampling, hyperthyroidism patients were treated with methimazole at a starting dose of 30 mg daily, and ophthalmopathy patients were treated with high-dose intravenous methylprednisolone. TCR Vbeta CDR3 sequencing of 130 to 150 peripheral blood samples (43 ophthalmopathy, about 74 hyperthyroidism and some 17 progressor patients) is reported in the paper.

The CDR3 starts with the cysteine, ends with the phenylalanine, and has 12 residues. Solely the CDR3 DNA is kept, with 36 bases framed from the first base. Trimming leaves V shorter by 8 bases and J shorter by 1 base, with the junction holding 0 bases beyond the gene matches. Via the germline V gene, CDR1 is MNHNS and CDR2 SASEGT. The study at large found these results: In validation, progression to ophthalmopathy was predicted by the model with approximately 67% sensitivity and around 75% specificity, a median of around 5.9 months before onset. No statistical method was used to fix the sample size in advance, and group allocation was not hidden from the investigators. Blood samples also contained most of the expanded thyroid clonotypes (frequency above 0.001), which suggests that blood repertoires may reflect thyroid immune responses. A model built on a 13 V-J signature distinguished ophthalmopathy from stable hyperthyroidism, reaching over 85% sensitivity and 81% to 83% specificity in cross-validation and 80%/75% in testing.

TCR beta CDR3 regions were amplified from RNA transcripts. For the first round of RT-PCR on the TCR CDR3, the HTBI primer set was used together with the Qiagen OneStep RT-PCR kit. The libraries were constructed in a second round of multiplex PCR and then size-selected and purified. Paired-end sequencing of the libraries was performed with 100 bp reads on an Illumina HiSeq2000. In the paper's pipeline: Raw data were processed with SOAPnuke, discarding reads with adapters, uncalled bases, mean Phred below 15, or no exact constant-primer or identifier match. COPE v1.2.5 was used to merge high-quality paired reads, and clonotypes were defined as unique nucleotide sequences. Clonotypes were aligned to IMGT TRBV, TRBD and TRBJ reference segments using MiTCR v1.1. Only V-J combinations with frequency above 0.0001, covering roughly 99% of repertoires, were analysed. The TCS score was defined as F50 (clonal expansion) divided by E x V (chaos), with BLOSUM62-based TCRdist calculated between CDR3 peptides within each V-J. Welch's t-statistics and random forest reduced roughly 540 V-J features to roughly 13, which were used in a naive Bayes classifier (R e1071). TCRdb passed the public sequencing reads through fastp at Q25 and MiXCR, retaining productive beta sequences. Each entry merges the rows of one CDR3 protein and shows their most common DNA and genes. The V and J calls shown here were made by TCRdb, not taken from the authors' results. The table for this sample lists a few hundred thousand distinct CDR3 sequences; around 16% of them were counted only once. 7.7% of the sample comes from the top ten.

Graves' hyperthyroidism was defined as stable when no progression to ophthalmopathy occurred over 18 months of follow-up. The hyperthyroidism patients were between 18 and 65 years old and newly diagnosed, with a disease duration of less than 2 months. Exclusion was applied to patients with uncontrolled infections, other autoimmune diseases, pregnancy or lactation. Diagnoses were based on clinical symptoms, serum thyroxine and TRAb, thyroid ultrasound and orbital computed tomography. PBMCs were separated from 10 ml of fresh peripheral blood using Ficoll-Paque density gradient centrifugation. Total RNA was extracted with Trizol reagent, and quality was checked on an Agilent 2100 Bioanalyzer. There are many counts of this clonotype. Its target antigen remains unknown. Qualities for individual bases were not recorded, and no much larger clone is one base off.

Sequenced sample: blood. The chain couples TRBV6-1 to TRBJ2-7, with 9 bases matching TRBD1. The source of this sequence is a young woman with Graves' hyperthyroidism. The DNA reads TGTGCCAGCGGGACAGGGTCCTACGAGCAGTACTTC. It translates as CASGTGSYEQYF.